These 20 T cell receptor beta chains were sequenced from one sample in a study of T cell responses to AZD1222 COVID-19 vaccine. Libraries were prepared by immunoSEQ multiplex PCR; TCRdb keeps only in-frame clonotypes and omits some of them. The sample gives 90,000 to 150,000 clones, about 86% of which show up once; roughly 3.1% is in the top ten. The input for sequencing was peripheral blood, taken 28 days after the second AZD1222 dose. These receptors originate from an adult who received the AZD1222 COVID-19 vaccine.

This clone was counted only a few times. This chain uses TRBV9 with TRBJ1-1, with D unclear. CDR3 size: 15 residues. V was clipped by 5 bases and J by 3 bases, with 17 bases between them. Germline V gives CDR1 SGDLS, CDR2 YYNGEE. The DNA of the CDR3 is TGTGCCAGCAGTACGAGGGCTGCCGGAGACACTGAAGCTTTCTTT. This codes for CASSTRAAGDTEAFF.

This clone was seen only once. The J gene is TRBJ2-7, the V gene TRBV7-2; D is ambiguous. Germline V gene data show CDR1 as SGHTA and CDR2 as FQGNSA. The length of the CDR3 is 15 residues. Trimming removed 1 base from V and 6 bases from J, with 16 bases in between. In nucleotides, the CDR3 is TGTGCCAGCAGCTTAGAGGTTTCTAATACCCTCGAGCAGTACTTC. This encodes CASSLEVSNTLEQYF.

This clone was counted only a few times. The chain carries TRBV5-1 and TRBJ1-6; 7 positions match TRBD1. Germline V gene data show CDR1 as SGHRS and CDR2 as YFSETQ. The CDR3 covers 14 residues. The ends lost 2 bases at V and 10 bases at J; junction bases unmatched: 6. CDR3 amino acids: CASSFDRVGSPLHF. The DNA of the CDR3 is TGCGCCAGCAGCTTCGACAGGGTAGGATCACCCCTCCACTTT.

The chain combines TRBV4-3 with TRBJ2-2; TRBD1 is a possible D gene (6 bases). Germline V gene sequence: CDR1 LGHNA, CDR2 YSLEER. The CDR3 extends over 17 amino acids. Trimming pared 5 bases from V and 3 bases from J, leaving 19 bases between. CDR3 amino acids: CASSNRRTARDTGELFF. The DNA of the CDR3 is TGCGCCAGCAGCAACAGGCGGACAGCTAGAGACACCGGGGAGCTGTTTTTT.

This clone occurred once. The chain employs TRBV30 and TRBJ1-1; D gene uncertain. This CDR3 region has 13 residues. From germline, CDR1 is GTSNPN and CDR2 SVGIG (reference sequence). V shed 2 bases and J shed 4 bases, with 11 bases lying between them. The CDR3 region has the DNA TGTGCCTGGAGTTATGCGGTAACCACTGAAGCTTTCTTT. This translates into CAWSYAVTTEAFF.

This chain joins TRBV27 and TRBJ2-7; 9 nucleotides align to TRBD1. Losses at the gene ends were 5 bases for V and 5 bases for J; bases not matched to a gene: 7. CDR1 is MNHEY, CDR2 SMNVEV, per germline (reference sequence). This CDR3 comprises 14 residues. The CDR3 nucleotides are TGTGCCAGCAGTCTTGGGACAGGGCTCCACGAGCAGTACTTC. Protein product: CASSLGTGLHEQYF.

The rearrangement uses TRBV13 and TRBJ2-7, with TRBD2 as a possible D gene (6 bases). Per germline, CDR1 PRHDT and CDR2 FYEKMQ (reference sequence). The CDR3 consists of 14 residues. V lost 5 bases and J 5 bases, leaving 16 bases between the germline ends. CDR3 protein: CASSQVEGSNEQYF. The CDR3 DNA is TGTGCCAGCAGCCAGGTGGAGGGGAGTAACGAGCAGTACTTC.

The chain joins TRBV7-8 to TRBJ2-2; 8 bases are a match to TRBD2. The CDR3 extends over 17 amino acids. Trimming removed 1 base from V and 4 bases from J; junction bases left unmatched: 8. Germline V gene lookup returns CDR1 SGHVS and CDR2 FQNEAQ. The CDR3 is CASSLVPGGFGTGELFF. The CDR3 nucleotides read TGTGCCAGCAGCTTAGTTCCGGGGGGGTTCGGCACCGGGGAGCTGTTTTTT.

The chain joins TRBV11-2 to TRBJ2-1; tentatively, D is TRBD1 or TRBD2 (6 bases each). V shed 1 base and J shed 9 bases, with 13 bases lying between them. The CDR3 sequence is 14 residues long. The germline V gene has CDR1 SGHAT and CDR2 FQNNGV. CDR3 in DNA: TGTGCCAGCAGCTTAGGAGTGAGGGGGGCTGAGCAGTTCTTC. The encoded protein is CASSLGVRGAEQFF.

This rearrangement joins TRBV7-9 to TRBJ2-2, with D uncertain. V was pared by 3 bases and J by 5 bases, with 10 bases between. The CDR3 consists of 14 residues. Germline CDR1 SEHNR, CDR2 FQNEAQ (reference sequence). The CDR3 spells CASSFRVGTGELFF. CDR3 nucleotide sequence: TGTGCCAGCAGCTTTCGAGTTGGGACCGGGGAGCTGTTTTTT.

The V call is TRBV30, the J call TRBJ2-7, with unresolved D. This CDR3 comprises 11 residues. Germline-derived CDR1 and CDR2 are GTSNPN and SVGIG (reference sequence). Trimming stripped 5 bases from V and 5 bases from J, with 10 bases between. CDR3 DNA sequence: TGTGCCTGGCAAGACGGTCACGAGCAGTACTTC. Encoded protein: CAWQDGHEQYF.

In its sample, this clone was seen once. The chain recombines TRBV24-1 with TRBJ2-3; 11 nucleotides agree with TRBD2. From germline, CDR1 is KGHDR and CDR2 SFDVKD. Losses at the gene ends were 3 bases for V and 3 bases for J; bases not matched to a gene: 7. The CDR3 totals 17 residues. The CDR3 reads CATSDPRVAGGTDTQYF. The CDR3 DNA sequence: TGTGCCACCAGTGATCCCCGGGTAGCGGGGGGGACAGATACGCAGTATTTT.

V usage is TRBV6-5 and J usage is TRBJ2-7; D call uncertain. V gave up 0 bases and J gave up 4 bases, with 7 bases separating them. This CDR3 has 13 amino acids. Germline-derived CDR1 and CDR2 are MNHEY and SVGAGI. The CDR3 sequence is CASSYSREYEQYF. The CDR3 nucleotides are TGTGCCAGCAGTTACTCGAGAGAATACGAGCAGTACTTC.

This chain joins TRBV15 and TRBJ1-6; the D is unclear. CDR3 size: 15 residues. Looked up from germline, CDR1 is LNHNV and CDR2 is YYDKDF (reference sequence). Between the trimmed V and J ends, which lost 0 bases and 8 bases, there was a span of 11 bases. CDR3: CATSREGQPHSPLHF. For the CDR3, the DNA is TGTGCCACCAGCAGAGAGGGCCAGCCTCATTCACCCCTCCACTTT.

This clone has more than one count but fewer than ten. The chain links TRBV11-2 to TRBJ2-7; tentative D call: TRBD1 (6 bases). The CDR3 runs 13 residues. Trimming pared 4 bases from V and 2 bases from J, leaving 9 bases between. Germline CDR1 reads SGHAT; CDR2 reads FQNNGV. CDR3 coding DNA: TGTGCCAGCAGCTCCGGACAGACCTACGAGCAGTACTTC. Its protein product is CASSSGQTYEQYF. Full variable domain (missing parts from reference TRBV11-2 and TRBJ2-7): EAGVAQSPRYKIIEKRQSVAFWCNPISGHATLYWYQQILGQGPKLLIQFQNNGVVDDSQLPKDRFSAERLKGVDSTLKIQPAKLEDSAVYLCASSSGQTYEQYFGPGTRLTVT.

This clone has only one observation. This chain joins TRBV27 and TRBJ1-6; 10 bases fit TRBD1. The ends lost 5 bases at V and 6 bases at J; junction bases unmatched: 10. The CDR3 consists of 17 residues. CDR1 and CDR2 from the germline V gene are MNHEY and SMNVEV (reference sequence). The CDR3 DNA reads as TGTGCCAGCAGTCCCAACCCGCGGACAGGGGGTAATTCACCCCTCCACTTT. This codes for CASSPNPRTGGNSPLHF.

The chain recombines TRBV9 with TRBJ2-3, with 8 positions matching TRBD2. The CDR3 covers 16 residues. The J segment lost 0 bases and the V segment lost 0 bases, leaving 3 bases of the junction unmatched. The V gene's germline CDR1 is SGDLS and CDR2 YYNGEE. CDR3 coding DNA: TGTGCCAGCAGCGTAGGTACTAGCGGAAGCACAGATACGCAGTATTTT. Its protein product is CASSVGTSGSTDTQYF.

This clone came up once. The chain joins TRBV24-1 to TRBJ1-2; D is uncertain. The germline V gene has CDR1 KGHDR and CDR2 SFDVKD. Trimming took off 9 bases at V and 2 bases at J, with 12 bases between the two ends. The length of the CDR3 is 13 residues. CDR3 sequence: CATSSTQNYGYTF. The CDR3 nucleotides read TGTGCCACCTCCTCAACTCAGAACTATGGCTACACCTTC.

The rearrangement joins TRBV9 to TRBJ2-7; 7 nucleotides match TRBD2. V lost 3 bases, J lost 2 bases, and 8 bases stayed unmatched. CDR1 and CDR2 from the germline V gene are SGDLS and YYNGEE. The CDR3 sequence is 15 residues long. This CDR3 reads CASSADPGGTYEQYF. The DNA of the CDR3 is TGTGCCAGCAGCGCCGACCCGGGAGGAACCTACGAGCAGTACTTC. The full variable domain, in which reference TRBV9 and TRBJ2-7 provide the parts outside the CDR3, is DSGVTQTPKHLITATGQRVTLRCSPRSGDLSVYWYQQSLDQGLQFLIQYYNGEERAKGNILERFSAQQFPDLHSELNLSSLELGDSALYFCASSADPGGTYEQYFGPGTRLTVT.

The rearrangement uses TRBV6-5 and TRBJ1-5; TRBD1 matches 7 bases. The J segment lost 3 bases and the V segment lost 6 bases, leaving 8 bases of the junction unmatched. The CDR3 extends over 15 amino acids. The V gene's germline CDR1 is MNHEY and CDR2 SVGAGI. The CDR3 DNA reads as TGTGCCAGCAGACAGGGGTGGGGATACAATCAGCCCCAGCATTTT. Amino acids: CASRQGWGYNQPQHF.